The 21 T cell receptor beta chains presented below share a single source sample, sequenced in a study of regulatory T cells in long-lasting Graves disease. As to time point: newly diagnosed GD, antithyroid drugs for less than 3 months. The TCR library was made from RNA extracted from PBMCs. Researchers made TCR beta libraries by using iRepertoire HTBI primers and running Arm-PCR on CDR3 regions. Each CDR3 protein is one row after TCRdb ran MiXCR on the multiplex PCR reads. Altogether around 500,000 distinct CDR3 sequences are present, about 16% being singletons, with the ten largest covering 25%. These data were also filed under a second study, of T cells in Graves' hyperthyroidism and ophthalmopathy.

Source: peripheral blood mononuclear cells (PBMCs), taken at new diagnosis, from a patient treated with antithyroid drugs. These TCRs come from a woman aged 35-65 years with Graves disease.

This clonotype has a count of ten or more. CDR3 loop: CASSPYLSGGGANEQFF. In DNA, the CDR3 is TGCGCCAGCAGCCCGTACTTGAGCGGCGGGGGGGCCAATGAGCAGTTCTTC. The rearrangement links TRBV5-1 to TRBJ2-1; 9 bases are a match to TRBD2. Germline lookup yields CDR1 SGHRS and CDR2 YFSETQ. The junction had 14 bases not matched to a gene; V was cut back by 4 bases and J by 6 bases. CDR3 length: 17 residues.

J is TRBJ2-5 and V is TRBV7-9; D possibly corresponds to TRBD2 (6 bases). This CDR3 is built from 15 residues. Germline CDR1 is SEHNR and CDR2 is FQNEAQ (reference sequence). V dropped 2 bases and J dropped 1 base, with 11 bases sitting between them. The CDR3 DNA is TGTGCCAGCAGCTTATGGGAGGTCCGCCAAGAGACCCAGTACTTC. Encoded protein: CASSLWEVRQETQYF. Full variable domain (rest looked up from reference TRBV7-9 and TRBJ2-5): DTGVSQNPRHKITKRGQNVTFRCDPISEHNRLYWYRQTLGQGPEFLTYFQNEAQLEKSRLLSDRFSAERPKGSFSTLEIQRTEQGDSAMYLCASSLWEVRQETQYFGPGTRLLVL.

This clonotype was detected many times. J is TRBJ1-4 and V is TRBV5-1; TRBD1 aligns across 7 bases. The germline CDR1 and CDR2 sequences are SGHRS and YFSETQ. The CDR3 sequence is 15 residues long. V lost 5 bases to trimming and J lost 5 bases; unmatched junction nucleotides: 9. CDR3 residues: CASSLSGTENEKLFF. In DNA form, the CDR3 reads TGCGCCAGCAGTCTTTCCGGGACAGAAAATGAAAAACTGTTTTTT.

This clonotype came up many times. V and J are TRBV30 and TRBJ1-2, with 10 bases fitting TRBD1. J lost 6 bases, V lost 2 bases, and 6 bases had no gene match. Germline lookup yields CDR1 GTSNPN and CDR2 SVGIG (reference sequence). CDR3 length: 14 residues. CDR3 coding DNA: TGTGCCTGGAGTTGGACCGGGACAGGGGATGGCTACACCTTC. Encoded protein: CAWSWTGTGDGYTF.

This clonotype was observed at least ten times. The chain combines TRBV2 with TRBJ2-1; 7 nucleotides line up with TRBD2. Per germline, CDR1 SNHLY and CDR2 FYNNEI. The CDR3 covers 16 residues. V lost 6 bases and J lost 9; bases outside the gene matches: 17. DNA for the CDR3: TGTGCCAGCAGCGCAACCTACCTGACTAGCTTAGGTGAGCAGTTCTTC. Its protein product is CASSATYLTSLGEQFF.

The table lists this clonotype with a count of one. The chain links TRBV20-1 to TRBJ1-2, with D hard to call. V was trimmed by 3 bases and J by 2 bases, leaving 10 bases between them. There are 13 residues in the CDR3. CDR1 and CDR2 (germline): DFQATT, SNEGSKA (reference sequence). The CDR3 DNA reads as TGCAGTGCTAGCTATGTTGGGAACTATGGCTACACCTTC. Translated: CSASYVGNYGYTF.

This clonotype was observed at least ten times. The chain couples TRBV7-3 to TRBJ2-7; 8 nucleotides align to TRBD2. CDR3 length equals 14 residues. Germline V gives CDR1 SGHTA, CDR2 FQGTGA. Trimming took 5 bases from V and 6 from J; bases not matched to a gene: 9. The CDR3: CASSKSGGLSEQYF. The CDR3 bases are TGTGCCAGCAGCAAAAGCGGGGGCCTCTCCGAGCAGTACTTC.

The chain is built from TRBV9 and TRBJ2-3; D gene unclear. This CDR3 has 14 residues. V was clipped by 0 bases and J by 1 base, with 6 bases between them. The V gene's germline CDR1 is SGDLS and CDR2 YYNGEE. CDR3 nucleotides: TGTGCCAGCAGCGTAGGCCGCGGCACAGATACGCAGTATTTT. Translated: CASSVGRGTDTQYF.

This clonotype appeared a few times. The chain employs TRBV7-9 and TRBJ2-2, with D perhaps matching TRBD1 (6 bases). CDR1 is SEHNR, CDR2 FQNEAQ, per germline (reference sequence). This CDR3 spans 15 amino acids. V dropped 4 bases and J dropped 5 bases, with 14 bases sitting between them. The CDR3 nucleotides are TGTGCCAGCAGCTACGGGACACTCAAGACCGGGGAGCTGTTTTTT. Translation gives CASSYGTLKTGELFF.

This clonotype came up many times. CDR3 in amino acids: CAWVGGNTIYF. Here the CDR3 DNA reads TGTGCCTGGGTTGGTGGAAACACCATATATTTT. V usage is TRBV30 and J usage is TRBJ1-3, with D unresolved. Per the germline V gene, CDR1 is GTSNPN and CDR2 is SVGIG (reference sequence). The V gene lost 5 bases and the J gene lost 3 bases, with 5 bases spanning the gap. The CDR3 sequence is 11 residues long.

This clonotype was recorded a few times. The CDR3 sequence: CSVPKGGWDTGELFF. CDR3 DNA sequence: TGCAGCGTCCCAAAGGGGGGATGGGACACCGGGGAGCTGTTTTTT. The chain couples TRBV29-1 to TRBJ2-2, with D perhaps TRBD1 or TRBD2 (6 bases each). The CDR3 is made up of 15 amino acids. The V end was cut by 6 bases, the J end by 3 bases, with 17 bases between. Germline CDR1 SQVTM, CDR2 ANQGSEA.

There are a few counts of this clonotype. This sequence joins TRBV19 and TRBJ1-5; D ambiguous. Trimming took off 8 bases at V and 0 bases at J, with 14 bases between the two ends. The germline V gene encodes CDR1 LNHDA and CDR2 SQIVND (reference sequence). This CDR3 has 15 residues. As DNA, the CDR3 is TGTGCCAGTCATTTAGGGCTTCATAGCAATCAGCCCCAGCATTTT. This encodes CASHLGLHSNQPQHF. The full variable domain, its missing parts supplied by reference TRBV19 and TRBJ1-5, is DGGITQSPKYLFRKEGQNVTLSCEQNLNHDAMYWYRQDPGQGLRLIYYSQIVNDFQKGDIAEGYSVSREKKESFPLTVTSAQKNPTAFYLCASHLGLHSNQPQHFGDGTRLSIL.

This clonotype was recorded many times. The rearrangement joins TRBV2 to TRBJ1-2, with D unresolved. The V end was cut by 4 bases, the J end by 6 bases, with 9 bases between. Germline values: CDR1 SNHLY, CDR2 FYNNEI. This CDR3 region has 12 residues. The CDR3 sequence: CASSAGSHGYTF. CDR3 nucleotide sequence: TGTGCCAGCAGTGCAGGTAGCCATGGCTACACCTTC.

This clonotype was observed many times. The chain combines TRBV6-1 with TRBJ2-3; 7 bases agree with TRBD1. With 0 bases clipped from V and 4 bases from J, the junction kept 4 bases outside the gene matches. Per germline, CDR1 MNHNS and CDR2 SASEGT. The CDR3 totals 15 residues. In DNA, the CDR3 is TGTGCCAGCAGTGAAGCGGAAGGGGGCGCAGATACGCAGTATTTT. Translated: CASSEAEGGADTQYF.

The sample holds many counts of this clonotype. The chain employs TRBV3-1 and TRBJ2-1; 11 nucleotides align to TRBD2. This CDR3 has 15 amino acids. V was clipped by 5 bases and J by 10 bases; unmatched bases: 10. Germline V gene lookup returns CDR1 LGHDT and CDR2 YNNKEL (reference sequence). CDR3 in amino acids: CASSFELAGVGEQFF. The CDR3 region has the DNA TGTGCCAGCAGCTTCGAACTAGCGGGGGTCGGCGAGCAGTTCTTC.

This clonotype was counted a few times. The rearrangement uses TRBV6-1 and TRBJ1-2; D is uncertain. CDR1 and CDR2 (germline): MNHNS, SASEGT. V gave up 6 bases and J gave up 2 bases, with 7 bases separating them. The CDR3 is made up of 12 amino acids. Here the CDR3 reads CASSPENYGYTF. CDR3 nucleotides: TGTGCCAGCAGCCCTGAGAACTATGGCTACACCTTC.

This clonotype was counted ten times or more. CDR3 residues: CASMRATNEKLFF. Written as DNA, the CDR3 is TGTGCCAGCATGCGGGCAACTAATGAAAAACTGTTTTTT. This chain uses TRBV2 with TRBJ1-4; D unresolved. This CDR3 spans 13 amino acids. Per the germline V gene, CDR1 is SNHLY and CDR2 is FYNNEI. V was cut by 7 bases and J by 0 bases, with 6 bases left in between.

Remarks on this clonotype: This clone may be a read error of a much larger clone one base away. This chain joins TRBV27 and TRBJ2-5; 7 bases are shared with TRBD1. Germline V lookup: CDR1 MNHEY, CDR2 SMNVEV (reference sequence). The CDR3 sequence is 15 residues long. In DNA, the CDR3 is TGTGCCGGCAGCCAGGACAGGCTTTACCAAGAGACCCAGTACTTC. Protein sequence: CAGSQDRLYQETQYF.

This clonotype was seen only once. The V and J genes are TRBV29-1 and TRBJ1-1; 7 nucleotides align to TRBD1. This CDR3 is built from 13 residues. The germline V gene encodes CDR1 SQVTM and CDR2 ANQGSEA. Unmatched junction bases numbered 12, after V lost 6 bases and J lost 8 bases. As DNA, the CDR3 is TGCAGCGTCGGGGGCCGCTTGACAGGGGAAGCTTTCTTT. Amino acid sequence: CSVGGRLTGEAFF.

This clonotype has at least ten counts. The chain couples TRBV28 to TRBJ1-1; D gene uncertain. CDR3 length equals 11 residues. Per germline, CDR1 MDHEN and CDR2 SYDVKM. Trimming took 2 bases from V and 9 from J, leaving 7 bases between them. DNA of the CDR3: TGTGCCAGCAGTTTAAACTCGAAAGCTTTCTTT. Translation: CASSLNSKAFF. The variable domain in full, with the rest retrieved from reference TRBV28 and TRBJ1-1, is DVKVTQSSRYLVKRTGEKVFLECVQDMDHENMFWYRQDPGLGLRLIYFSYDVKMKEKGDIPEGYSVSREKKERFSLILESASTNQTSMYLCASSLNSKAFFGQGTRLTVV.

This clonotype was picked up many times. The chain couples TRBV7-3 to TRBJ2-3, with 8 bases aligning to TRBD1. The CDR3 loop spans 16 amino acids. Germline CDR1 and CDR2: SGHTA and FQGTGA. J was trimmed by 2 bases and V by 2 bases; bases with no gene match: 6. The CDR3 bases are TGTGCCAGCAGCTTAGGTCAGGGGGCATCCACAGATACGCAGTATTTT. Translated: CASSLGQGASTDTQYF. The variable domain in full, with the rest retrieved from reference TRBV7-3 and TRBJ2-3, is GAGVSQTPSNKVTEKGKYVELRCDPISGHTALYWYRQSLGQGPEFLIYFQGTGAADDSGLPNDRFFAVRPEGSVSTLKIQRTERGDSAVYLCASSLGQGASTDTQYFGPGTRLTVL.